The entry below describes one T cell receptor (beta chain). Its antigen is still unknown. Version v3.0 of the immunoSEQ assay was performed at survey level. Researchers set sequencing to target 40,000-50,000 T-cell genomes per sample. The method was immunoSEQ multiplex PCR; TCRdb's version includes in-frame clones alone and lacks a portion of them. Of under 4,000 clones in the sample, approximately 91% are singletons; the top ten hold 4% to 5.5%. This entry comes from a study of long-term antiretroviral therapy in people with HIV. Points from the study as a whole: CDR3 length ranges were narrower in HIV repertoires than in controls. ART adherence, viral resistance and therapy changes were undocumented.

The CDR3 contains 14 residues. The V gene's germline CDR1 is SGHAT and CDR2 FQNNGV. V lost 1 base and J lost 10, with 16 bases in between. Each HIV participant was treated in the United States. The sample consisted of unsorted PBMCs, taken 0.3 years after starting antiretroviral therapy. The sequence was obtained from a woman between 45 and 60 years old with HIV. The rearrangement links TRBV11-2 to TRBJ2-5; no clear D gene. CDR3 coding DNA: TGTGCCAGCAGCTTAGGTTCAGCGCTCTCGCGCCAGTACTTC. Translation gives CASSLGSALSRQYF.